This entry lists 5 T cell receptor beta chains sequenced from one sample in a study of blood T cell repertoires in COVID-19. Repertoires were generated with immunoSEQ multiplex PCR, while TCRdb's copy carries only in-frame clones and drops some. The profile shows 200,000 to 300,000 clones, roughly 80% of them singletons. Sequencing was performed on peripheral blood. All receptors come from a man between 60 and 75 years old with acute or convalescent COVID-19.

The chain employs TRBV29-1 and TRBJ2-1; D remains ambiguous. The CDR3 runs to 14 residues. Germline loops: CDR1 SQVTM, CDR2 ANQGSEA. V was cut by 3 bases and J by 5 bases, with 14 bases left in between. The CDR3 loop is CSVDILNSHNEQFF. The CDR3 DNA follows: TGCAGCGTTGATATTCTAAACAGTCACAATGAGCAGTTCTTC.

V and J are TRBV25-1 and TRBJ1-1, with D possibly being TRBD1 (6 bases). CDR1 is MGHDK and CDR2 is SYGVNS in the germline V gene. This CDR3 has 14 residues. Trimming took 3 bases from V and 5 from J, leaving 13 bases between them. The CDR3 region has the DNA TGTGCCAGCAGTGATCAACAGGGTCGGACTGAAGCTTTCTTT. Encoded protein: CASSDQQGRTEAFF.

This clone occurred once. The V call is TRBV27, the J call TRBJ2-7; 11 bases agree with TRBD2. CDR3 size: 15 residues. The ends lost 5 bases at V and 5 bases at J; junction bases unmatched: 8. Per germline, CDR1 MNHEY and CDR2 SMNVEV (reference sequence). The CDR3 loop is CASSLLAGDIHEQYF. In nucleotides, the CDR3 is TGTGCCAGCAGTCTACTAGCGGGAGATATACACGAGCAGTACTTC.

This sequence joins TRBV30 and TRBJ2-3, with D tentatively TRBD2 (6 bases). This CDR3 is built from 12 residues. Looked up from germline, CDR1 is GTSNPN and CDR2 is SVGIG (reference sequence). Trimming removed 6 bases from V and 8 bases from J, with 15 bases in between. This chain's CDR3 is CACRGLLVTQYF. The DNA for the CDR3 is TGTGCCTGCCGGGGGTTATTAGTTACGCAGTATTTT.

This chain connects TRBV3-1 (or the pseudogene TRBV3-2) to TRBJ2-2; 11 nucleotides align to TRBD2. There are 16 residues in the CDR3. In germline, CDR1 is LGHDT, CDR2 YNNKEL (reference sequence). Germline trimming cut 4 bases from V and 6 bases from J; bases unmatched to any gene: 7. The CDR3 is CASSPLVAGGPGELFF. CDR3 DNA: TGTGCCAGCAGCCCTCTGGTAGCGGGGGGGCCCGGGGAGCTGTTTTTT.